A single sample gave rise to the 5 T cell receptor beta chains below, sequenced in a study of CD8 T cells in ankylosing spondylitis. TCRdb called the 5' RACE reads again in MiXCR, with one record for every CDR3 protein. The data contain approximately 140,000 distinct CDR3 sequences, under 55% of them seen just once; the ten biggest clones take up about 15%. The sample was synovial fluid, either unsorted or a sorted T cell fraction (not recorded which). The receptors come from a male donor with ankylosing spondylitis.

This clonotype has a handful of counts. The chain joins TRBV2 to TRBJ1-1, with unresolved D. Trimming stripped 2 bases from V and 4 bases from J, with 11 bases between. The CDR3 has 14 amino acids. Germline V gene sequence: CDR1 SNHLY, CDR2 FYNNEI. CDR3 in DNA: TGTGCCAGCAGTGAATCACCCCCGGGCACTGAAGCTTTCTTT. This translates into CASSESPPGTEAFF.

V and J are TRBV27 and TRBJ2-7; D not certain. Germline V gene lookup returns CDR1 MNHEY and CDR2 SMNVEV (reference sequence). The CDR3 runs to 13 residues. The ends were cut back, 6 bases at V and 4 bases at J, with 13 bases in the middle. The CDR3 loop is CASSTFTGYEQYF. The CDR3 nucleotides read TGTGCCAGCAGCACCTTTACCGGGTACGAGCAGTACTTC.

This sequence joins TRBV12-3 or TRBV12-4 and TRBJ2-1; TRBD1 aligns across 7 bases. J was trimmed by 2 bases and V by 4 bases; bases with no gene match: 8. The CDR3 covers 16 residues. The CDR3 DNA reads as TGTGCCAGCAGTTCCCCTACAGGGGACCCCTACAATGAGCAGTTCTTC. It encodes CASSSPTGDPYNEQFF.

This clonotype came up a few times. The chain combines TRBV18 with TRBJ1-2; possible D gene TRBD1, 6 bases. Germline CDR1 and CDR2: KGHSH and LQKENI. There are 13 residues in the CDR3. Trimming left V 2 bases short and J 7 bases short, with 11 bases between. This chain's CDR3 is CASSPRGSTGYTF. The DNA for the CDR3 is TGTGCCAGCTCACCAAGGGGGTCGACTGGCTACACCTTC.

The DNA for the CDR3 is TGTGCCAGCAGCTCCGGGCCAGGGACTAGCGGGGGGATCACTCCTACCGGGGAGCTGTTTTTT. Translation: CASSSGPGTSGGITPTGELFF. The chain links TRBV11-3 to TRBJ2-2; TRBD2 agrees at 15 bases. The V gene's germline CDR1 is SGHNT and CDR2 YENEEA. V was clipped by 4 bases and J by 5 bases; unmatched bases: 17. This CDR3 has 21 amino acids.